Detailed here is one TCR beta chain. The record originates from a study of blood T cell repertoires in COVID-19. Study overall: Specimens from acute and convalescent COVID-19 originated in the United States, Italy and Spain. T cells, B-cell-depleted T cells, or PBMCs provided the cDNA or gDNA that served as material.

Cohort assignment relied on participant-reported clinical history. Each exposed participant met a COVID-19 case in the 2 weeks preceding study entry. Sequenced by immunoSEQ multiplex PCR; TCRdb stores in-frame clones only, minus some. The sample records 300,000 to 350,000 clones, almost 90% being singletons. This sequence originates from a woman in her 30s who had been exposed to COVID-19. Sequences were obtained from PBMCs or T cells enriched from blood (not recorded which).

CDR3 nucleotides: TGTGCCAGCTTTCGGACTAGCTTCGGTAAACGTTCCTACAATGAGCAGTTCTTC. It yields the protein CASFRTSFGKRSYNEQFF. The rearrangement uses TRBV21-1 and TRBJ2-1; TRBD2 was called by the table and not checked on the DNA. TRBV21-1 is given as a pseudogene. There are 18 residues in the CDR3.